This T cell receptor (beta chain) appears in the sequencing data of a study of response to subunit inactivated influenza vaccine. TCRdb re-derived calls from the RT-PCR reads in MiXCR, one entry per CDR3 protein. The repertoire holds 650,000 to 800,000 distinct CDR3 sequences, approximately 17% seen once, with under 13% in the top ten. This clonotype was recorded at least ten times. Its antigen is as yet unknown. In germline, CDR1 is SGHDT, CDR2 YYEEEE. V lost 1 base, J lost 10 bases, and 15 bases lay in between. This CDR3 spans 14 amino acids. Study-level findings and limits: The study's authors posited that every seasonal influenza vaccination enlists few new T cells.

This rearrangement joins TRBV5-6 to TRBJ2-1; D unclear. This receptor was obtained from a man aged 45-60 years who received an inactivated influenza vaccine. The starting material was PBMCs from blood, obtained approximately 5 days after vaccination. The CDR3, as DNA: TGTGCCAGCAGCTTGATGGGCACCAGTAGGGAGCAGTTCTTC. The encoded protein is CASSLMGTSREQFF.